This T cell receptor beta chain was sequenced for a study of cytomegalovirus exposure and HLA in healthy donors. Study results and limitations: Cytomegalovirus association was assigned to about 180 TCR beta chains. For cytomegalovirus status, the classifier reportedly gave diagnoses with high specificity and sensitivity.

Germline V gene data show CDR1 as MNHEY and CDR2 as SVGAGI. Trimming shortened V by 8 bases and J by 2 bases, and 11 bases separated the two germline ends. CDR3 length: 13 residues. Only in-frame clones appear in the TCRdb table, and some are missing; sequencing was by immunoSEQ multiplex PCR. Among under 400,000 clones listed, 86% were seen once. Separate from the 666-subject first cohort, the approximately 120-subject validation cohort was the one that the donors belonged to. A remark on this clone: Antigen: not known.

Specimen: PBMCs. V usage is TRBV6-5 and J usage is TRBJ2-3; D is undetermined. This receptor was obtained from a young woman in good health and CMV-seronegative. CDR3 in amino acids: CASGIGDTDTQYF. In DNA form, the CDR3 reads TGTGCCAGCGGTATCGGAGACACAGATACGCAGTATTTT.